One sample yielded the 11 T cell receptor beta chains listed below, sequenced in a study of tissue T cells after allogeneic stem cell transplantation. Here immunoSEQ multiplex PCR was the method, and the copy in TCRdb shows in-frame clones only, minus some. The sample has about 3,500 clones, approximately 49% seen once. The time point was: mouse harvest day 14 after allogeneic transplant. Tail vein injection delivered 10^7 T-cell-depleted bone marrow cells and 10^6 splenic CD5+ T cells. The sample consisted of gut tissue. Receptors originate from a female BALB/c mouse given C57BL/6 T cells with graft-versus-host disease after an allogeneic hematopoietic cell transplant.

About this clone: The genes are named according to mouse. The CDR3 region is CAAVRDNANSDYTF. Partial CDR3 DNA: TGTGCAGCAGTCCGGGACAATGCAAACTCCGACTACACC. The genes are TRBV4 and TRBJ1-2; perhaps TRBD1 as D (6 bases). The read terminates 1 residue before the CDR3 end, so the remaining end is supplied by the germline J gene. The CDR3 sequence is 14 residues long. Germline V CDR1 and CDR2: LGHDT, YNNKQL (reference sequence).

This clone was counted between two and nine times. Mouse gene names apply. The missing CDR3 end, 1 residue past where the read stops, is filled in from the germline J gene. The V call is TRBV1, the J call TRBJ1-4; D unresolved. V lost 3 bases and J 0 bases, leaving 11 bases between the germline ends. The CDR3 length is 16 residues. The germline gives CDR1 NSQYPW, CDR2 LRSPGD (reference sequence). The CDR3 loop reads CTCSALNTFSNERLFF. CDR3 DNA (partial): TGCACCTGCAGTGCTCTCAACACCTTTTCCAACGAAAGATTATTT.

Notes on this clone: The genes and germline here are from mouse. The read ends 1 residue shy of where the CDR3 ends; the end is completed using the germline J gene. The chain recombines TRBV29 with TRBJ1-3, with unresolved D. The CDR3 contains 13 residues. Trimming took 5 bases from V and 4 from J, leaving 9 bases between them. Germline CDR1 reads MSHET; CDR2 reads SYDVDS. The sequenced part of the CDR3 DNA is TGTGCTAGCAGTCCACAGAGGGGAAATACGCTCTAT. Translation gives CASSPQRGNTLY. The whole CDR3 reads CASSPQRGNTLYF.

This clone was detected only a few times. Gene labels here are mouse ones. The read finishes 1 residue shy of the CDR3 end, and the germline J gene is used to complete it. The chain couples TRBV15 to TRBJ2-7, with TRBD2 matching over 11 bases. Per germline, CDR1 SGHND and CDR2 FRSKSL. After removal of 10 bases from V and 4 bases from J, the junction contained 3 bases not matched to a gene. The CDR3 covers 12 residues. CDR3 loop: CATGTGGYEQYF. The CDR3 DNA, read in part, is TGTGCCACTGGGACTGGGGGATATGAACAGTAC. Supplemented by reference TRBV15 and TRBJ2-7, the full variable domain reads DAGVTQTPRHEVAEKGQTIILKCEPVSGHNDLFWYRQTKIQGLELLSYFRSKSLMEDGGAFKDRFKAEMLNSSFSTLKIQPTEPKDSAVYLCATGTGGYEQYFGPGTRLTVL.

There are a few counts of this clone. The gene names given are mouse names. The read falls 1 residue short of the CDR3 end, and the missing part is taken from the germline J gene. The rearrangement uses TRBV19 and TRBJ2-7; D unresolved. Trimming stripped 1 base from V and 4 bases from J, with 6 bases between. The CDR3 totals 12 residues. The germline gives CDR1 FNHDT, CDR2 SITEND (reference sequence). CDR3 sequence reads: CASSINGYEQYF. CDR3 DNA (partial): TGTGCCAGCAGTATAAACGGTTATGAACAGTAC.

Only a few counts were recorded for this clone. Genes and germline come from the mouse. The missing CDR3 end, 1 residue past where the read stops, is filled in from the germline J gene. This sequence joins TRBV26 and TRBJ2-7; no reliable D call. The CDR3 spans 15 residues. The V and J ends lost 0 bases and 0 bases respectively, with 9 bases between them. Germline V CDR1 and CDR2: KGHPV, FQNQEV (reference sequence). CDR3 loop: CASSLSVQSSYEQYF. The covered CDR3 bases are TGTGCCAGCAGTCTGTCTGTACAGAGCTCCTATGAACAGTAC.

A word on this clone: The gene names given are mouse names. The read finishes 1 residue shy of the CDR3 end, and the germline J gene is used to complete it. Other DNA sequences in this specimen translate into the identical CDR3. The V gene is TRBV4, the J gene TRBJ2-7; D might be TRBD2 (6 bases). Between the trimmed V and J ends, which lost 4 bases and 3 bases, there was a span of 13 bases. The germline CDR1 and CDR2 sequences are LGHDT and YNNKQL (reference sequence). The CDR3 consists of 14 residues. The CDR3 spells CASSLDWGNYEQYF. CDR3 DNA, as far as it was read: TGTGCCAGCAGCTTGGATTGGGGGAACTATGAACAGTAC.

Concerning this clone: Genes and germline are mouse. The CDR3 is cut off 1 residue early in the read; its end comes from the germline J gene. The chain couples TRBV26 to TRBJ2-5; 12 bases are shared with TRBD1. The V gene's germline CDR1 is KGHPV and CDR2 FQNQEV (reference sequence). The trim removed 4 bases at V and 5 bases at J, leaving 4 bases unmatched. The CDR3 is 15 residues long. The covered CDR3 bases are TGTGCCAGCAGTCAGGGACAGGGGGCAGGAGACACCCAGTAC. Translated, it gives CASSQGQGAGDTQY. The CDR3 reads in full as CASSQGQGAGDTQYF.

As concerns this clone: Gene names follow the mouse nomenclature. The CDR3 loop reads CASSLNRDEQYF. The sequenced part of the CDR3 DNA is TGTGCCAGCAGTCTAAACAGGGATGAACAGTAC. This chain links TRBV26 with TRBJ2-7; D might be TRBD1 (6 bases). The sequenced fragment ends 1 residue before the CDR3 boundary, so the rest is inferred from the germline J gene. Trimming removed 3 bases from V and 5 bases from J, with 8 bases in between. Germline V gene sequence: CDR1 KGHPV, CDR2 FQNQEV (reference sequence). This CDR3 is 12 amino acids long. Complete variable domain (other parts from reference TRBV26 and TRBJ2-7): NSKVIQTPRYLVKGQGQKAKMRCIPEKGHPVVFWYQQNKNNEFKFLINFQNQEVLQQIDMTEKRFSAECPSNSPCSLEIQSSEAGDSALYLCASSLNRDEQYFGPGTRLTVL.

To note about this clone: Gene names and germline refer to mouse. Read data end 1 residue before the CDR3 end; the end is taken from the germline J gene. The chain has TRBV2 and TRBJ2-4; TRBD1 aligns across 7 bases. The germline CDR1 and CDR2 sequences are LGHNA and YSYQKL. J gave up 7 bases and V 0 bases, and 1 base lay outside the gene matches. There are 13 residues in the CDR3. CDR3 protein: CASSQETGDTLYF. The CDR3 bases that were read are TGTGCCAGCAGCCAAGAAACAGGGGACACCTTGTAC.

About this clone itself: Mouse gene names and germline throughout. The CDR3 end is not reached by the read, which stops 1 residue before it; the germline J gene fills it in. This chain links TRBV30 with TRBJ1-1; TRBD1 is a possible D gene (5 bases). The CDR3 loop spans 14 amino acids. CDR1 and CDR2 (germline): SQVVS, ANEGSEA. V lost 0 bases to trimming and J lost 0 bases, with 8 bases between them. The part of the CDR3 DNA that was read is TGTAGTTCTAGAGATCTGACAGCAAACACAGAAGTCTTC. Its protein is CSSRDLTANTEVF. The CDR3 in full is CSSRDLTANTEVFF.